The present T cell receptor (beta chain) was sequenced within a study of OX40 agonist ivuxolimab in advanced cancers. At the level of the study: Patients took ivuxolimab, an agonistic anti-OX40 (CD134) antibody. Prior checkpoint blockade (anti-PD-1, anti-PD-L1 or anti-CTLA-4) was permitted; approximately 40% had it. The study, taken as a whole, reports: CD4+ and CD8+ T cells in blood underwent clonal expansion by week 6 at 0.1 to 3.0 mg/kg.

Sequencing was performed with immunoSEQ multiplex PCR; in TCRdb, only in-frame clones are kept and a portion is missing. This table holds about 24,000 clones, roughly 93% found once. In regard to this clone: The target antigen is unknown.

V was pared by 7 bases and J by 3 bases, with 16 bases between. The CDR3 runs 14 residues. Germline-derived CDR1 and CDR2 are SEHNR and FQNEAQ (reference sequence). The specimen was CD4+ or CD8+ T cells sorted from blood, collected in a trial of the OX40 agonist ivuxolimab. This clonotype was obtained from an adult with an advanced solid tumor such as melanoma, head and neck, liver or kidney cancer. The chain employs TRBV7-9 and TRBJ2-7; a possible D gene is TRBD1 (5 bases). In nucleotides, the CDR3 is TGTGCCAGCACCCAAGGGGTAGGGCACTACGAGCAGTACTTC. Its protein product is CASTQGVGHYEQYF.